These 11 T cell receptor beta chains share one sample of origin, sequenced in a study of blood T cell repertoires in COVID-19 (dated by TCRdb to about 2020). The library was built by means of the immunoSEQ multiplex PCR assay. The table comes from immuneACCESS by way of TCRdb, which keeps in-frame sequences with V and J called. Part of the clones is missing from these tables; in studies checked, under half for an unresolved V gene and the rest for unknown reasons. Across this sample there are 200,000 to 250,000 clones, with about 82% seen only once. Clones ranked in the top ten supply more than 9% of the sample. Sequencing was carried out using peripheral blood. These receptors all come from a woman older than 75 with acute or convalescent COVID-19.

By its share, this clone is medium-sized. The chain uses TRBV9 and TRBJ1-1; TRBD1 matches at 9 bases. The CDR3 spans 14 residues. The V gene's germline CDR1 is SGDLS and CDR2 YYNGEE. Trimming cost V 3 bases and J 7 bases; bases outside gene matches: 7. The CDR3 sequence: CASSEAGQGIEAFF. The DNA for the CDR3 is TGTGCCAGCAGCGAGGCCGGACAGGGGATTGAAGCTTTCTTT.

This rearrangement joins TRBV2 to TRBJ2-3; TRBD2 aligns across 10 bases. J lost 6 bases, V lost 5 bases, and 5 bases had no gene match. The length of the CDR3 is 14 residues. Germline loops: CDR1 SNHLY, CDR2 FYNNEI. The CDR3 region has the DNA TGTGCCAGCAGTATTCTAGCGGGAGTGGATACGCAGTATTTT. As protein: CASSILAGVDTQYF.

This rearrangement joins TRBV28 to TRBJ1-5; TRBD1 might be the D (6 bases). Germline V lookup: CDR1 MDHEN, CDR2 SYDVKM. V lost 2 bases, J lost 6 bases, and 14 bases lay in between. CDR3 length equals 15 residues. CDR3 region: CASSLTQGSFQPQHF. CDR3 bases: TGTGCCAGCAGTTTAACTCAGGGGTCGTTTCAGCCCCAGCATTTT.

This chain connects TRBV28 to TRBJ2-7; 9 nucleotides match TRBD1. The trim removed 2 bases at V and 6 bases at J, leaving 5 bases unmatched. The CDR3 has 14 amino acids. Germline lookup yields CDR1 MDHEN and CDR2 SYDVKM. The DNA for the CDR3 is TGTGCCAGCAGTTTACCGGACAGGGGACGCGAGCAGTACTTC. It encodes CASSLPDRGREQYF.

The V call is TRBV7-2, the J call TRBJ2-3; tentative D call: TRBD2 (6 bases). Trimming took 11 bases from V and 10 from J, leaving 16 bases between them. Per germline, CDR1 SGHTA and CDR2 FQGNSA. CDR3 length: 11 amino acids. The CDR3 region has the DNA TGTGCCGGGGGGTTTGGGGGATCGCAGTATTTT. Residues: CAGGFGGSQYF.

This chain links TRBV18 with TRBJ1-1, with D possibly TRBD1 on 6 matching bases. This CDR3 contains 12 residues. CDR1 and CDR2 (germline): KGHSH, LQKENI. V was shortened by 6 bases and J by 6 bases, with 11 bases between the two germline ends. The CDR3, as DNA: TGTGCCAGCTCTCCCGGGACACCTGAAGCTTTCTTT. It is translated as CASSPGTPEAFF.

This clone appeared a few times. A junction boundary mismatches the germline segment, possibly from a read error. V is TRBV7-7 and J is TRBJ2-7; a weak D match, TRBD1 (5 bases). The germline V gene has CDR1 SSHAT and CDR2 FNYEAQ (reference sequence). This CDR3 spans 13 amino acids. The CDR3 here is CASSLGAENEQYF. Here the CDR3 DNA reads TGTGCTAGCAGCTTAGGGGCAGAGAACGAGCAGTACTTC.

This clone was detected only a few times. The V call is TRBV10-3, the J call TRBJ1-2; perhaps TRBD1 as D (5 bases). V shed 3 bases and J shed 8 bases, with 16 bases lying between them. The germline V gene encodes CDR1 ENHRY and CDR2 SYGVKD. CDR3 length equals 14 residues. The CDR3 loop reads CAISELGRASGYTF. The CDR3 bases are TGTGCCATCAGTGAATTAGGCAGGGCAAGCGGCTACACCTTC.

The chain is built from TRBV2 and TRBJ1-2, with D possibly being TRBD1 (6 bases). V was shortened by 6 bases and J by 4 bases, with 12 bases between the two germline ends. CDR3 length equals 13 residues. Germline lookup yields CDR1 SNHLY and CDR2 FYNNEI. As DNA, the CDR3 is TGTGCCAGCAGCCAGGACAGTCTCTATGGCTACACCTTC. Its protein is CASSQDSLYGYTF.

V is TRBV5-1 and J is TRBJ2-3, with 7 bases fitting TRBD2. CDR1 is SGHRS, CDR2 YFSETQ, per germline. V shed 0 bases and J 3 bases; nucleotides not matched to a gene: 4. This CDR3 has 15 residues. CDR3 sequence (DNA): TGCGCCAGCAGCTTGGATCGGCGGGAGACAGATACGCAGTATTTT. Protein: CASSLDRRETDTQYF.

The CDR3 sequence: CASSDGTVNYGYTF. CDR3 nucleotides: TGTGCCAGTAGTGACGGGACAGTCAACTATGGCTACACCTTC. This chain joins TRBV19 and TRBJ1-2; 7 bases are a match to TRBD1. The CDR3 consists of 14 residues. Germline-derived CDR1 and CDR2 are LNHDA and SQIVND (reference sequence). V lost 5 bases and J lost 2; bases outside the gene matches: 5.